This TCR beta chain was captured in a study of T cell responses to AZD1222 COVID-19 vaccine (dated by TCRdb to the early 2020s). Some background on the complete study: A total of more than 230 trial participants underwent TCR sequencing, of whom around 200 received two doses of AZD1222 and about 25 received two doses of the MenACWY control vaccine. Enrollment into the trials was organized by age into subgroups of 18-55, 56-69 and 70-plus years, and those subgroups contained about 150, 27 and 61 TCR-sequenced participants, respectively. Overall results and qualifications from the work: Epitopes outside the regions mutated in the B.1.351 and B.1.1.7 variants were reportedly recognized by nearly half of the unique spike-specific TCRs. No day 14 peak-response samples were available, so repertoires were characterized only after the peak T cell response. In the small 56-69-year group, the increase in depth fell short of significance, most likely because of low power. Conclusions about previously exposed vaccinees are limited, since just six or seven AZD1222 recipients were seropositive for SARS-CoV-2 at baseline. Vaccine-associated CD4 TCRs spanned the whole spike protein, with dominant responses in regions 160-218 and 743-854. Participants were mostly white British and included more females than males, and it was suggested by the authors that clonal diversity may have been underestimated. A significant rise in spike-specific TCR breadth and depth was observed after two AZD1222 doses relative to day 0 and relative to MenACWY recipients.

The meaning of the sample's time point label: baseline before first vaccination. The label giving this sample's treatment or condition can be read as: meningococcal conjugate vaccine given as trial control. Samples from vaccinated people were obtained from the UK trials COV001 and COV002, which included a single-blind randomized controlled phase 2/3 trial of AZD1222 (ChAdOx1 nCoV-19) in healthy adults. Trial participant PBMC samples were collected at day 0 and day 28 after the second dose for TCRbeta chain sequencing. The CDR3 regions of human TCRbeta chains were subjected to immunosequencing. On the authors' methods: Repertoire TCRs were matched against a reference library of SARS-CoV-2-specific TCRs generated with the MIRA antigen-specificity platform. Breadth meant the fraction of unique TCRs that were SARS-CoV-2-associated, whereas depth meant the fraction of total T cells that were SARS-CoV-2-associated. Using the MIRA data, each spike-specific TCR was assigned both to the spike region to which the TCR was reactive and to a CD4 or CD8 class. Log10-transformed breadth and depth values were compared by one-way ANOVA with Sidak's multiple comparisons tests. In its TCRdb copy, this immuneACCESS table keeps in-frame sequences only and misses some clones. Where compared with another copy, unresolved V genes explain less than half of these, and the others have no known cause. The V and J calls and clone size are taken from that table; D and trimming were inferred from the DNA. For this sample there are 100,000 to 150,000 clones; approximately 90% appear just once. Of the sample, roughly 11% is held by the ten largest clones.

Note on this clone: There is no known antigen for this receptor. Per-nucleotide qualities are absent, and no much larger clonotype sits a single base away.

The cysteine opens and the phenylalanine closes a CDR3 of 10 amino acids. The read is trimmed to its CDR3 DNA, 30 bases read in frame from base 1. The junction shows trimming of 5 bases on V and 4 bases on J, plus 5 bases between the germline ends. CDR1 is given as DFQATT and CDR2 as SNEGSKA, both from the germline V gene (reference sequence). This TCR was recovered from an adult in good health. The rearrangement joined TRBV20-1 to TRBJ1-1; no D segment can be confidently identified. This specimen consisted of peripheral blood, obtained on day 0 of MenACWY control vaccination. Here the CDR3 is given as CSALSTEAFF. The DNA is TGCAGTGCTCTGAGCACTGAAGCTTTCTTT.